The source of this TCR beta chain is a study of blood T cell repertoires in COVID-19 (dated by TCRdb to 2020 to 2022). In terms of the full investigation: Samples from collaborators originated in the United States, Italy and Spain and spanned both the acute and convalescent phases of COVID-19. The material from the prospective study consisted of cDNA or gDNA derived from T cells, B-cell-depleted T cells, or PBMCs. Deeply sampled blood TCRbeta repertoires from subjects exposed to, actively infected with, or recovered from COVID-19 were included in the dataset. The repertoires were released in a freely available public database meant as a resource for research on the immune response to SARS-CoV-2. The samples were drawn from two sources: the first 160 participants of the ongoing ImmuneRACE study, and fewer than 1,500 subjects contributed by 6 global collaborators. Sample metadata almost always included a de-identified subject ID, COVID-19 status, age in years and sex. HLA class I and class II types, where available, came from metadata supplied by the sample provider rather than from assay-based typing. Overall results and qualifications from the work: How much clinical and demographic metadata was included differed by source and by participant, and the metadata was provided uncurated.

The immunoSEQ Assay, a bias-controlled multiplex PCR, was used to amplify TCRbeta CDR3 regions from genomic DNA. As for the authors' bioinformatics: Within the assay, amplification of reference gene primers was used to estimate how many nucleated cells each sample contained. To quantify the absolute abundance of each unique TCRbeta CDR3 rearrangement, sequence reads were collapsed and filtered. For each sample, productive Simpson clonality was calculated by taking the square root of Simpson's diversity index across productive rearrangements. The table was pulled from immuneACCESS by TCRdb, which kept in-frame rearrangements only. Such tables lose some clones; where checked, under half of the loss comes from unresolved V genes, and the rest has no known cause. D and trimming come from the DNA, and the V and J calls and clone size come from that table. The table for this sample lists 250,000 to 350,000 clones; 75% to 90% of them were counted only once. The ten largest make up over 2% of the sample.

Participants in the prospective study were enrolled through a virtual design, were aged about 18 to 100 years, and lived in 24 United States geographic areas. In the prospective study, participants were assigned to cohorts based on the clinical history participants reported in a screening survey and a study questionnaire. Recovered participants in ImmuneRACE Cohort 3 were defined as having two consecutive negative NP/OP PCR tests, clearance from a healthcare professional, or resolution of symptoms. In the prospective study, mobile phlebotomists collected whole blood, serum and a nasopharyngeal or oropharyngeal swab from each participant. Over a roughly 2-month period, participants in the prospective study had the option of providing additional blood draws and questionnaires. Prospective study blood samples were shipped either frozen or at room temperature before DNA extraction. To note about this clone: This receptor's antigen is unknown. No base qualities exist here, and no much larger clone lies one base off it.

Input material: PBMCs or T cells enriched from blood (not recorded which). The TCR sequence derives from a woman aged 18-29 years who had recovered from COVID-19.

CDR3 region: CASSAQRLAGGDTQYF. The DNA reads TGTGCCAGCAGCGCCCAACGACTAGCGGGGGGAGATACGCAGTATTTT. The chain joins TRBV9 to TRBJ2-3, and 13 junctional nucleotides match TRBD2. The junction shows trimming of 3 bases on V and 5 bases on J, and the gene matches do not reach 6 bases of it. The CDR3 sequence holds 16 residues, the cysteine and phenylalanine included. CDR3 DNA only is kept here, 48 bases in frame from base 1. CDR1 is given as SGDLS and CDR2 as YYNGEE, both from the germline V gene.